The rows below give T cell receptor beta chains drawn from one sample of a study of cytomegalovirus exposure and HLA in healthy donors. The protocol was immunoSEQ multiplex PCR, while the TCRdb copy is restricted to in-frame clones and leaves out a portion. The sample holds approximately 110,000 clones, around 62% seen once. The material sequenced was PBMCs. Receptors were obtained from a man in his thirties or forties in good health and CMV-seropositive. Both conserved end residues are part of each CDR3. A D gene is named only where the DNA matches it firmly. The listing skips clone size in some rows; elsewhere it reads once, few, many or a size class.

j_call: TRBJ1-5
v_call: TRBV5-4
d_call: .
clone_size: few
cdr3_aa: CASSLKEGGMSQPQHF
cdr3_nt: TGTGCCAGCAGCTTGAAGGAGGGTGGGATGAGTCAGCCCCAGCATTTT

j_call: TRBJ2-3
v_call: TRBV19
d_call: TRBD2
clone_size: .
cdr3_aa: CASSTRAGVDTQYF
cdr3_nt: TGTGCCAGTAGCACTCGAGCGGGAGTTGATACGCAGTATTTT

j_call: TRBJ2-5
v_call: TRBV19
d_call: TRBD2
clone_size: .
cdr3_aa: CASSIDAGVWETQYF
cdr3_nt: TGTGCCAGTAGTATAGATGCGGGGGTCTGGGAGACCCAGTACTTC

j_call: TRBJ1-5
v_call: TRBV30
d_call: .
clone_size: .
cdr3_aa: CAWRPSRLGNQPQHF
cdr3_nt: TGTGCCTGGAGACCCTCTCGACTGGGCAATCAGCCCCAGCATTTT

j_call: TRBJ2-7
v_call: TRBV29-1
d_call: TRBD2
clone_size: .
cdr3_aa: CSVEQVGLAGLPYEQYF
cdr3_nt: TGCAGCGTTGAGCAGGTAGGGCTAGCGGGCCTCCCCTACGAGCAGTACTTC

j_call: TRBJ2-2
v_call: TRBV15
d_call: .
clone_size: .
cdr3_aa: CATSGYPGGELFF
cdr3_nt: TGTGCCACCAGCGGATACCCAGGGGGGGAGCTGTTTTTT

j_call: TRBJ2-7
v_call: TRBV5-1
d_call: .
clone_size: .
cdr3_aa: CASSLDGAGEQYF
cdr3_nt: TGCGCCAGCAGCTTGGATGGAGCTGGCGAGCAGTACTTC

j_call: TRBJ2-5
v_call: TRBV21-1
d_call: .
clone_size: .
cdr3_aa: CASSRCRGPETQYF
cdr3_nt: TGTGCCAGCAGCCGATGCAGGGGGCCAGAGACCCAGTACTTC

j_call: TRBJ2-5
v_call: TRBV7-9
d_call: .
clone_size: .
cdr3_aa: CASSASGRQYF
cdr3_nt: TGTGCCAGCAGCGCCAGCGGACGGCAGTACTTC

j_call: TRBJ1-5
v_call: TRBV27
d_call: TRBD1
clone_size: .
cdr3_aa: CASRPTGQGAYGNQPQHF
cdr3_nt: TGTGCCAGCAGACCTACAGGACAGGGGGCATACGGCAATCAGCCCCAGCATTTT

j_call: TRBJ2-1
v_call: TRBV11-2
d_call: TRBD2
clone_size: .
cdr3_aa: CASSFIGRGAYNEQFF
cdr3_nt: TGTGCCAGCAGCTTCATTGGGCGGGGGGCTTACAATGAGCAGTTCTTC

j_call: TRBJ2-1
v_call: TRBV7-9
d_call: TRBD2
clone_size: few
cdr3_aa: CASSLGGGAYNEQFF
cdr3_nt: TGTGCCAGCAGCTTAGGCGGGGGGGCCTACAATGAGCAGTTCTTC

j_call: TRBJ2-7
v_call: TRBV7-9
d_call: .
clone_size: few
cdr3_aa: CASSLEGAAYEQYF
cdr3_nt: TGTGCCAGCAGCTTGGAGGGAGCGGCCTACGAGCAGTACTTC

j_call: TRBJ2-2
v_call: TRBV29-1
d_call: .
clone_size: .
cdr3_aa: CSVRGGATGELFF
cdr3_nt: TGCAGCGTTAGGGGGGGGGCCACCGGGGAGCTGTTTTTT

j_call: TRBJ1-1
v_call: TRBV6-1
d_call: .
clone_size: once
cdr3_aa: CASSGVKGYPEAFF
cdr3_nt: TGTGCCAGCAGTGGAGTGAAGGGGTACCCTGAAGCTTTCTTT

j_call: TRBJ1-2
v_call: TRBV6-5
d_call: .
clone_size: .
cdr3_aa: CASSWSQGYYGYTF
cdr3_nt: TGTGCCAGCAGTTGGAGTCAGGGGTACTATGGCTACACCTTC

j_call: TRBJ1-2
v_call: TRBV6-5
d_call: .
clone_size: .
cdr3_aa: CASSYSRVTYGYTF
cdr3_nt: TGTGCCAGCAGTTACTCGCGAGTAACTTATGGCTACACCTTC

j_call: TRBJ2-1
v_call: TRBV4-1
d_call: .
clone_size: few
cdr3_aa: CASSPDRGILSYNEQFF
cdr3_nt: TGCGCCAGCAGCCCTGACCGCGGGATCCTCTCCTACAATGAGCAGTTCTTC

j_call: TRBJ2-7
v_call: TRBV9
d_call: TRBD2
clone_size: .
cdr3_aa: CASSVEGLVSDEQYF
cdr3_nt: TGTGCCAGCAGCGTAGAGGGACTAGTTTCGGATGAGCAGTACTTC

j_call: TRBJ2-7
v_call: TRBV5-1
d_call: .
clone_size: few
cdr3_aa: CASQATHSYEQYF
cdr3_nt: TGCGCCAGTCAGGCCACCCACTCCTACGAGCAGTACTTC

j_call: TRBJ2-2
v_call: TRBV7-3
d_call: .
clone_size: .
cdr3_aa: CASSLAGELFF
cdr3_nt: TGTGCCAGCAGCCTAGCCGGGGAGCTGTTTTTT

j_call: TRBJ2-5
v_call: TRBV2
d_call: TRBD1
clone_size: few
cdr3_aa: CASSVGQGYGTQYF
cdr3_nt: TGTGCCAGCAGTGTGGGACAGGGGTACGGGACCCAGTACTTC

j_call: TRBJ2-7
v_call: TRBV6-5
d_call: TRBD1
clone_size: .
cdr3_aa: CASRATGDSYEQYF
cdr3_nt: TGTGCCAGCAGAGCGACAGGGGATTCCTACGAGCAGTACTTC

j_call: TRBJ2-3
v_call: TRBV12-5
d_call: .
clone_size: few
cdr3_aa: CASGSPRLVGADTQYF
cdr3_nt: TGTGCTAGTGGTTCGCCAAGACTAGTCGGGGCAGATACGCAGTATTTT

j_call: TRBJ2-7
v_call: TRBV7-9
d_call: TRBD1
clone_size: few
cdr3_aa: CASTLGQGVHEQYF
cdr3_nt: TGTGCCAGCACCCTCGGGCAGGGGGTCCACGAGCAGTACTTC

j_call: TRBJ1-2
v_call: TRBV7-2
d_call: TRBD1
clone_size: .
cdr3_aa: CASSLALVTGNGYTF
cdr3_nt: TGTGCCAGCAGCTTAGCGCTAGTGACAGGGAATGGCTACACCTTC

j_call: TRBJ2-5
v_call: TRBV11-2
d_call: TRBD2
clone_size: .
cdr3_aa: CASSLSAGAGETQYF
cdr3_nt: TGTGCCAGCAGCTTATCAGCGGGGGCCGGAGAGACCCAGTACTTC

j_call: TRBJ1-2
v_call: TRBV25-1
d_call: .
clone_size: .
cdr3_aa: CASSESPGNSIYGYTF
cdr3_nt: TGTGCCAGCAGTGAATCCCCAGGGAATTCCATCTATGGCTACACCTTC

j_call: TRBJ1-5
v_call: TRBV4-1
d_call: TRBD1
clone_size: .
cdr3_aa: CASSPMWGQGTPPQHF
cdr3_nt: TGCGCCAGCAGCCCCATGTGGGGACAGGGGACGCCGCCCCAGCATTTT

j_call: TRBJ2-1
v_call: TRBV2
d_call: TRBD1
clone_size: .
cdr3_aa: CASIRDSSYNEQFF
cdr3_nt: TGTGCCAGCATTAGGGACAGCTCCTACAATGAGCAGTTCTTC

j_call: TRBJ1-6
v_call: TRBV6-5
d_call: .
clone_size: .
cdr3_aa: CASSSGPYNSPLHF
cdr3_nt: TGTGCCAGCAGTTCAGGGCCCTATAATTCACCCCTCCACTTT

j_call: TRBJ1-5
v_call: TRBV7-8
d_call: TRBD1
clone_size: once
cdr3_aa: CASSLGTGGLQSQPQHF
cdr3_nt: TGTGCCAGCAGCTTAGGGACAGGGGGATTGCAGAGTCAGCCCCAGCATTTT

j_call: TRBJ2-1
v_call: TRBV6-5
d_call: .
clone_size: few
cdr3_aa: CASSYGGREQFF
cdr3_nt: TGTGCCAGCAGTTACGGGGGCCGCGAGCAGTTCTTC

j_call: TRBJ1-2
v_call: TRBV5-6
d_call: TRBD1
clone_size: .
cdr3_aa: CASSQLPGQKNYGYTF
cdr3_nt: TGTGCCAGCAGCCAACTCCCGGGACAGAAAAACTATGGCTACACCTTC

j_call: TRBJ2-5
v_call: TRBV5-1
d_call: TRBD1
clone_size: few
cdr3_aa: CASSKGAGETQYF
cdr3_nt: TGCGCCAGCAGCAAGGGGGCCGGGGAGACCCAGTACTTC

j_call: TRBJ2-3
v_call: TRBV19
d_call: TRBD2
clone_size: once
cdr3_aa: CASSIGLAGGGDTQYF
cdr3_nt: TGTGCCAGTAGTATTGGCCTAGCGGGGGGTGGAGATACGCAGTATTTT

j_call: TRBJ2-2
v_call: TRBV9
d_call: TRBD1
clone_size: .
cdr3_aa: CASSVRDRGFTGELFF
cdr3_nt: TGTGCCAGCAGCGTTCGGGACAGGGGTTTTACCGGGGAGCTGTTTTTT

j_call: TRBJ2-5
v_call: TRBV6-1
d_call: TRBD2
clone_size: .
cdr3_aa: CASSELGLAGGPHQETQYF
cdr3_nt: TGTGCCAGCAGTGAACTGGGGCTAGCGGGGGGGCCGCACCAAGAGACCCAGTACTTC

j_call: TRBJ2-2
v_call: TRBV11-2
d_call: TRBD1
clone_size: .
cdr3_aa: CASSLRTGANTGELFF
cdr3_nt: TGTGCCAGCAGCTTGAGGACAGGGGCCAACACCGGGGAGCTGTTTTTT

j_call: TRBJ2-7
v_call: TRBV16
d_call: TRBD2
clone_size: .
cdr3_aa: CASSQSMARGLAKTYEQYF
cdr3_nt: TGTGCCAGCAGCCAATCCATGGCCAGAGGACTAGCGAAGACCTACGAGCAGTACTTC

j_call: TRBJ1-1
v_call: TRBV6-1
d_call: .
clone_size: few
cdr3_aa: CASSLRNTEAFF
cdr3_nt: TGTGCCAGCAGCCTCCGGAACACTGAAGCTTTCTTT

j_call: TRBJ1-2
v_call: TRBV4-1
d_call: TRBD1
clone_size: few
cdr3_aa: CASSRGTGTANYGYTF
cdr3_nt: TGCGCCAGCAGCCGCGGGACAGGCACAGCTAACTATGGCTACACCTTC

j_call: TRBJ2-2
v_call: TRBV6-5
d_call: TRBD1
clone_size: .
cdr3_aa: CASNRGRGTGELFF
cdr3_nt: TGTGCCAGCAACAGGGGGCGTGGAACCGGGGAGCTGTTTTTT

j_call: TRBJ2-3
v_call: TRBV25-1
d_call: .
clone_size: .
cdr3_aa: CASSTFRGSSADTQYF
cdr3_nt: TGTGCCAGCAGTACGTTCAGAGGGTCTTCGGCAGATACGCAGTATTTT

j_call: TRBJ1-1
v_call: TRBV7-9
d_call: TRBD1
clone_size: .
cdr3_aa: CASSFDRGGAFF
cdr3_nt: TGTGCCAGCAGCTTCGACAGGGGGGGTGCTTTCTTT

j_call: TRBJ2-1
v_call: TRBV11-3
d_call: TRBD1
clone_size: .
cdr3_aa: CASSSGTGAYNEQFF
cdr3_nt: TGTGCCAGCAGCTCCGGGACAGGGGCCTACAATGAGCAGTTCTTC

j_call: TRBJ2-4
v_call: TRBV7-9
d_call: TRBD2
clone_size: .
cdr3_aa: CASSFSGGAKNIQYF
cdr3_nt: TGTGCCAGCAGCTTTAGCGGGGGGGCCAAAAACATTCAGTACTTC

j_call: TRBJ1-1
v_call: TRBV30
d_call: .
clone_size: .
cdr3_aa: CAWSVQGNTEAFF
cdr3_nt: TGTGCCTGGAGTGTACAGGGGAACACTGAAGCTTTCTTT